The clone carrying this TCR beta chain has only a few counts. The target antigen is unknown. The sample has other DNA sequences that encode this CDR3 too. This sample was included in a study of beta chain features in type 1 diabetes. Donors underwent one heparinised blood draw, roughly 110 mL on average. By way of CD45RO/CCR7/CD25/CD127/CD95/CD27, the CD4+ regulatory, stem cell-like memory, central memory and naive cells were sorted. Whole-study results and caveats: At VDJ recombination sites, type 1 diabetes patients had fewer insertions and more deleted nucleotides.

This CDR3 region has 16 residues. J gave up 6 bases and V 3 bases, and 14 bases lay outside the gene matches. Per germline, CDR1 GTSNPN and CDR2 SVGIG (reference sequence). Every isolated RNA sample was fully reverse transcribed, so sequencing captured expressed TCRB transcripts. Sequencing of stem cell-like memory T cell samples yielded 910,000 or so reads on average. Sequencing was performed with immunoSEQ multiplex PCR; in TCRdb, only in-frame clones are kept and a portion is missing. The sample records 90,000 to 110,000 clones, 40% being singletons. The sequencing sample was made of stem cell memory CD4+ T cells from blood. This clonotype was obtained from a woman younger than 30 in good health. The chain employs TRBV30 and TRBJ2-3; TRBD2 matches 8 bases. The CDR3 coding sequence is TGTGCCTGGAGCCCTTGGACTAGCACCAATTTGGATACGCAGTATTTT. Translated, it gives CAWSPWTSTNLDTQYF. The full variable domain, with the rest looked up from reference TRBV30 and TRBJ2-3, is SQTIHQWPATLVQPVGSPLSLECTVEGTSNPNLYWYRQAAGRGLQLLFYSVGIGQISSEVPQNLSASRPQDRQFILSSKKLLLSDSGFYLCAWSPWTSTNLDTQYFGPGTRLTVL.